Below are 8 T cell receptor beta chains sequenced from a single sample in a study of early T cells in non-severe SARS-CoV-2 infection. MiXCR, run by TCRdb on the 5' RACE reads, gives a single entry per CDR3 protein. The repertoire holds some 80,000 distinct CDR3 sequences, with 5% as singletons. The material was whole blood, obtained at baseline. The receptors were sampled from an adult who was a healthcare worker with PCR-confirmed SARS-CoV-2 infection or an uninfected control (not recorded which).

This clonotype was observed many times. The J gene is TRBJ2-2, the V gene TRBV27; possibly TRBD2 for D (5 bases). Germline values: CDR1 MNHEY, CDR2 SMNVEV (reference sequence). The ends were cut back, 6 bases at V and 5 bases at J, with 19 bases in the middle. This CDR3 region has 16 residues. The CDR3 nucleotides are TGTGCCAGCAGCATCTCCCAGACCCCGGGGACCGGGGAGCTGTTTTTT. Translating gives CASSISQTPGTGELFF.

This clonotype appeared many times. The V call is TRBV6-5, the J call TRBJ1-2, with TRBD1 matching 10 bases. Germline CDR1 MNHEY, CDR2 SVGAGI. This CDR3 region has 13 residues. V shed 7 bases and J 6 bases; nucleotides not matched to a gene: 5. The CDR3 DNA follows: TGTGCCAGCAAAAGGGGACAGGGGAATGGCTACACCTTC. It yields the protein CASKRGQGNGYTF.

This clonotype was found many times. V usage is TRBV4-1 and J usage is TRBJ2-7; unclear D gene. CDR3 length equals 16 residues. Germline V lookup: CDR1 MGHRA, CDR2 YSYEKL. V shed 1 base and J shed 6 bases, with 19 bases lying between them. The CDR3 DNA is TGCGCCAGCAGCCAAGTCGCGGCGAGTCGGAAGTTCGAGCAGTACTTC. It translates to CASSQVAASRKFEQYF.

This clonotype was recorded many times. The V and J genes are TRBV25-1 and TRBJ1-2; D possibly corresponds to TRBD1 (5 bases). Germline-derived CDR1 and CDR2 are MGHDK and SYGVNS. The CDR3 consists of 12 residues. V lost 9 bases to trimming and J lost 5 bases, with 13 bases between them. CDR3 DNA sequence: TGTGCCAGTAGGGAGGGGCTATATGGCTACACCTTC. It is translated as CASREGLYGYTF.

The chain employs TRBV20-1 and TRBJ1-1; possibly TRBD1 for D (6 bases). The V end was cut by 3 bases, the J end by 4 bases, with 12 bases between. Germline V gives CDR1 DFQATT, CDR2 SNEGSKA (reference sequence). CDR3 length: 13 residues. This CDR3 is CSARGEGGTEAFF. The CDR3 DNA reads as TGCAGTGCTAGGGGGGAAGGGGGCACTGAAGCTTTCTTT.

The chain joins TRBV9 to TRBJ2-2, with a tentative D call TRBD2 (6 bases). The germline gives CDR1 SGDLS, CDR2 YYNGEE. The CDR3 runs to 15 residues. Deletions cut 4 bases from V and 1 base from J, with 11 bases between. The CDR3 loop is CASSSGALNTGELFF. In nucleotides, the CDR3 is TGTGCCAGCAGCTCGGGAGCGCTGAACACCGGGGAGCTGTTTTTT.

Many counts were recorded for this clonotype. This rearrangement joins TRBV28 to TRBJ2-7; D is ambiguous. The CDR3 sequence is 15 residues long. The germline V gene has CDR1 MDHEN and CDR2 SYDVKM. V was pared by 6 bases and J by 0 bases, with 15 bases between. The CDR3 reads CASSSTRASSYEQYF. The DNA for the CDR3 is TGTGCCAGCAGCTCGACCCGGGCCAGCTCCTACGAGCAGTACTTC.

This clonotype has only a few counts. The chain combines TRBV29-1 with TRBJ1-2, with D perhaps TRBD1 (6 bases). Trimming pared 4 bases from V and 1 base from J, leaving 10 bases between. The germline CDR1 and CDR2 sequences are SQVTM and ANQGSEA. CDR3 length: 13 amino acids. The DNA for the CDR3 is TGCAGCGTTGTGCCAGGGGTTAACTATGGCTACACCTTC. Translation: CSVVPGVNYGYTF.